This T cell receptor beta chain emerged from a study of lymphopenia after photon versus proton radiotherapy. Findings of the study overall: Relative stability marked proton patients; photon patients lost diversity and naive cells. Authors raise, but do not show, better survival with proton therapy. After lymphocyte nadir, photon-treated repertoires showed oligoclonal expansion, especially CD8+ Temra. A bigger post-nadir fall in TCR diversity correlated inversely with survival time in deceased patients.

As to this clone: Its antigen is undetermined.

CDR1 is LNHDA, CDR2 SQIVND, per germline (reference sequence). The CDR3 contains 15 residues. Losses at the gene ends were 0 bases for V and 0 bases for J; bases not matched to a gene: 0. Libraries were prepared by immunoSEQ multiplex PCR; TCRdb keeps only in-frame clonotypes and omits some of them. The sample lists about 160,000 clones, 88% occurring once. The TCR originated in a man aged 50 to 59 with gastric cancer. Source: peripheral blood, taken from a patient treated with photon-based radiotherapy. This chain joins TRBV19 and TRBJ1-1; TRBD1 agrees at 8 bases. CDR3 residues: CASSIEGQVNTEAFF. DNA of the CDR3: TGTGCCAGTAGTATAGAGGGACAGGTGAACACTGAAGCTTTCTTT.